The 14 T cell receptor beta chains below all came from one sample that was sequenced in a study of T cell responses to AZD1222 COVID-19 vaccine. This table comes from immunoSEQ multiplex PCR, and its TCRdb copy is limited to in-frame clones, with some not included. The data contain around 180,000 clones, 80% to 90% of them singletons. This material consisted of peripheral blood, taken on day 0 of AZD1222 vaccination. The receptors originated from an adult in good health.

The genes are TRBV28 and TRBJ2-3, with TRBD2 identical over 8 bases. With V trimmed by 4 bases and J by 0 bases, 6 bases remained unmatched. The germline V gene has CDR1 MDHEN and CDR2 SYDVKM. The CDR3 is made up of 16 amino acids. The CDR3 reads CASSYAGGQSTDTQYF. The CDR3 DNA sequence: TGTGCCAGCAGTTATGCGGGGGGCCAAAGCACAGATACGCAGTATTTT. Combining the CDR3 with reference TRBV28 and TRBJ2-3 gives the whole variable domain DVKVTQSSRYLVKRTGEKVFLECVQDMDHENMFWYRQDPGLGLRLIYFSYDVKMKEKGDIPEGYSVSREKKERFSLILESASTNQTSMYLCASSYAGGQSTDTQYFGPGTRLTVL.

The chain carries TRBV5-1 and TRBJ1-1; 9 bases are shared with TRBD1. Losses at the gene ends were 3 bases for V and 1 base for J; bases not matched to a gene: 4. Germline CDR1 SGHRS, CDR2 YFSETQ. The CDR3 contains 15 residues. The chain's CDR3 is CASSSTGGTNTEAFF. In nucleotides, the CDR3 is TGCGCCAGCAGCTCGACAGGGGGAACGAACACTGAAGCTTTCTTT.

The chain uses TRBV7-2 and TRBJ2-2; D is perhaps TRBD1 or TRBD2 (6 bases each). V lost 4 bases to trimming and J lost 4 bases, with 13 bases between them. Germline CDR1 is SGHTA and CDR2 is FQGNSA. The CDR3 runs to 15 residues. CDR3 residues: CASSSQGGITGELFF. DNA of the CDR3: TGTGCCAGCAGCTCCCAAGGGGGGATCACCGGGGAGCTGTTTTTT.

The chain recombines TRBV10-1 with TRBJ2-7; the D gene is possibly TRBD2 (6 bases). Germline lookup yields CDR1 WNHNN and CDR2 SYGVQD (reference sequence). The CDR3 sequence is 16 residues long. V lost 1 base and J 0 bases, leaving 13 bases between the germline ends. In nucleotides, the CDR3 is TGCGCCAGCAGTGAGTATCCCGAGACTAGCTCCTACGAGCAGTACTTC. This translates into CASSEYPETSSYEQYF.

The table lists this clone with a few counts. The genes are TRBV6-4 and TRBJ2-5; D may be TRBD1 (6 bases). Germline CDR1 and CDR2: MRHNA and SNTAGT. The CDR3 runs to 17 residues. V lost 6 bases and J 1 base, leaving 21 bases between the germline ends. The CDR3 reads CASSETLANRAQETQYF. Written as DNA, the CDR3 is TGTGCCAGCAGCGAAACCCTCGCAAACAGGGCCCAAGAGACCCAGTACTTC.

The rearrangement links TRBV7-9 to TRBJ1-1; possibly TRBD1 for D (6 bases). This CDR3 spans 14 amino acids. The V end lost 6 bases, the J end lost 0 bases, and 11 bases lay between the germline ends. Germline V gives CDR1 SEHNR, CDR2 FQNEAQ (reference sequence). CDR3 nucleotides: TGTGCCAGCAGGCTGGGGGGCATGAACACTGAAGCTTTCTTT. It encodes CASRLGGMNTEAFF.

This clone was detected only a few times. The chain combines TRBV5-1 with TRBJ1-2, with D uncertain. The CDR3 consists of 13 residues. V was pared by 3 bases and J by 8 bases, with 14 bases between. Looked up from germline, CDR1 is SGHRS and CDR2 is YFSETQ. In DNA, the CDR3 is TGCGCCAGCAGCTCCACGGGGAGCGAAGGCTACACCTTC. It is translated as CASSSTGSEGYTF.

The chain is built from TRBV6-5 and TRBJ1-3, with a possible D match to TRBD1 (6 bases). The CDR3 runs 16 residues. V was pared by 2 bases and J by 4 bases, with 15 bases between. The germline gives CDR1 MNHEY, CDR2 SVGAGI. CDR3 nucleotides: TGTGCCAGCAGTTACGGTCGGGGGGCTTACGGAAACACCATATATTTT. Residues: CASSYGRGAYGNTIYF.

The chain uses TRBV29-1 and TRBJ1-1, with TRBD1 identical over 7 bases. The CDR3 runs 17 residues. The J segment lost 5 bases and the V segment lost 2 bases, leaving 17 bases of the junction unmatched. Germline-derived CDR1 and CDR2 are SQVTM and ANQGSEA. The CDR3: CSVESWWQGDSGTEAFF. The CDR3 DNA sequence: TGCAGCGTTGAAAGCTGGTGGCAGGGGGATTCGGGTACTGAAGCTTTCTTT.

The chain combines TRBV19 with TRBJ2-3; 7 bases are shared with TRBD2. CDR1 is LNHDA and CDR2 is SQIVND in the germline V gene (reference sequence). The CDR3 extends over 14 amino acids. The ends lost 7 bases at V and 2 bases at J; junction bases unmatched: 6. In DNA form, the CDR3 reads TGTGCCAGTACAGCGGGGAATCCCACAGATACGCAGTATTTT. Translation gives CASTAGNPTDTQYF.

This rearrangement joins TRBV5-4 to TRBJ1-4, with D hard to call. The V end lost 0 bases, the J end lost 3 bases, and 9 bases lay between the germline ends. The CDR3 length is 15 residues. Germline V gene data show CDR1 as SGHNT and CDR2 as YYREEE (reference sequence). CDR3 in DNA: TGTGCCAGCAGCTTGGATGGGGTATCTAATGAAAAACTGTTTTTT. Amino acids: CASSLDGVSNEKLFF.

A word on this clone: Additional DNA sequences in this sample encode the identical CDR3. The rearrangement uses TRBV2 and TRBJ1-1, with D possibly matching TRBD1 (6 bases). This CDR3 is 13 amino acids long. CDR1 SNHLY and CDR2 FYNNEI come from the germline V gene. Trimming took 4 bases from V and 1 from J, leaving 7 bases between them. CDR3 loop: CASSVQGNTEAFF. In DNA form, the CDR3 reads TGTGCCAGCAGTGTACAGGGGAACACTGAAGCTTTCTTT.

CDR3: CASSLGAGSSGANVLTF. CDR3 nucleotides: TGCGCCAGCAGCTTGGGGGCAGGGTCCTCTGGGGCCAACGTCCTGACTTTC. V is TRBV5-1 and J is TRBJ2-6, with a weak D call TRBD1 (5 bases). The CDR3 runs to 17 residues. Germline V gene sequence: CDR1 SGHRS, CDR2 YFSETQ. Deletions cut 0 bases from V and 0 bases from J, with 10 bases between.

This chain joins TRBV20-1 and TRBJ2-5; the D is unclear. The ends were cut back, 6 bases at V and 0 bases at J, with 5 bases in the middle. This CDR3 contains 11 residues. Germline V gene data show CDR1 as DFQATT and CDR2 as SNEGSKA (reference sequence). The CDR3: CSASDQETQYF. CDR3 in DNA: TGCAGTGCGTCTGACCAAGAGACCCAGTACTTC.